These T cell receptor beta chains were read from a single sample in a study of shared T cell receptors in the human thymus. Using immunoSEQ multiplex PCR, the repertoire was profiled, and TCRdb retains in-frame clones only, with some absent. This table has approximately 490,000 clones, approximately 78% appearing once. The same data also contributed to another study, on human thymus T cells.

The sample taken for sequencing was thymocytes. These TCRs come from a boy younger than two with a congenital heart defect. The CDR3 runs from the conserved cysteine through the conserved F or W. The D gene is left open where the match is weak. Clone size is not always given. Where it is, it says once, few, many or a class for expanded clones.

>TRBV19|few|TRBD2|TRBJ2-5
CASSIGGLAGGLEEETQYF
TGTGCCAGTAGTATAGGAGGACTAGCGGGAGGCCTGGAGGAAGAGACCCAGTACTTC
>TRBV10-2|.|TRBD2|TRBJ2-7
CASRSIKGLAGRRAYEQYF
TGCGCCAGCAGGTCGATTAAAGGGCTAGCGGGAAGAAGGGCCTACGAGCAGTACTTC
>TRBV27|.|TRBD2|TRBJ2-3
CASREGLAGQWGTDTQYF
TGTGCCAGCAGGGAAGGACTAGCGGGCCAGTGGGGCACAGATACGCAGTATTTT
>TRBV28|.|TRBD1|TRBJ1-2
CASSLPQGAGYGYTF
TGTGCCAGCAGTTTACCGCAGGGGGCTGGGTATGGCTACACCTTC
>TRBV21-1|few|.|TRBJ2-5
CASSKGCRRGETQYF
TGTGCCAGCAGCAAAGGGTGCAGGCGGGGAGAGACCCAGTACTTC
>TRBV11-2|.|.|TRBJ2-3
CASSSDSGASTDTQYF
TGTGCCAGCAGCTCCGATAGCGGAGCTAGCACAGATACGCAGTATTTT
>TRBV30|.|.|TRBJ2-3
CAWSPGLGQPSTDTQYF
TGTGCCTGGAGCCCAGGTTTAGGACAGCCTAGCACAGATACGCAGTATTTT
>TRBV7-9|.|.|TRBJ1-2
CASSSPGHRNYGYTF
TGTGCCAGCAGCTCCCCCGGACACCGAAACTATGGCTACACCTTC
>TRBV30|.|.|TRBJ1-2
CAWIGGGDHEGYTF
TGTGCCTGGATCGGAGGGGGGGATCATGAAGGCTACACCTTC
>TRBV5-6|.|.|TRBJ2-1
CASGLFRESYNEQFF
TGTGCCAGCGGTTTATTCCGGGAGTCCTACAATGAGCAGTTCTTC
>TRBV9|.|TRBD2|TRBJ2-3
CASSVEASGGPDTQYF
TGTGCCAGCAGCGTAGAGGCTAGCGGGGGCCCAGATACGCAGTATTTT
>TRBV7-9|.|TRBD1|TRBJ2-7
CASSLRQGERDEQYF
TGTGCCAGCAGCCTCAGACAGGGTGAGCGAGACGAGCAGTACTTC
>TRBV6-5|.|.|TRBJ2-1
CASRTPTSSYNEQFF
TGTGCCAGCAGGACTCCCACGAGCTCCTACAATGAGCAGTTCTTC
>TRBV25-1|.|.|TRBJ2-7
CASSVGEGASYEQYF
TGTGCCAGCAGTGTTGGGGAAGGGGCTTCCTACGAGCAGTACTTC
>TRBV5-4|.|.|TRBJ2-1
CASSLGWGLTPYNEQFF
TGTGCCAGCAGCTTGGGTTGGGGACTCACGCCTTACAATGAGCAGTTCTTC
>TRBV13|.|TRBD1|TRBJ2-7
CASGCRGQGAYEQYF
TGTGCCAGCGGCTGCCGGGGACAGGGGGCTTACGAGCAGTACTTC
>TRBV13|.|TRBD1|TRBJ2-4
CASSTRTGQGWSEAKNIQYF
TGTGCCAGCAGCACTAGGACGGGACAGGGATGGAGTGAAGCCAAAAACATTCAGTACTTC
>TRBV6-1|few|TRBD1|TRBJ2-5
CASRTGGAGETQYF
TGTGCCAGCAGGACAGGGGGCGCTGGGGAGACCCAGTACTTC
>TRBV25-1|once|.|TRBJ2-7
CASSEWLAFSTPYEQYF
TGTGCCAGCAGTGAATGGCTAGCCTTTAGTACCCCCTACGAGCAGTACTTC
>TRBV27|.|.|TRBJ1-1
CASSTIYGNTEAFF
TGTGCCAGCAGTACCATATACGGGAACACTGAAGCTTTCTTT
>TRBV7-2|.|.|TRBJ2-7
CASSRGYEQYF
TGTGCCAGCAGCCGGGGCTACGAGCAGTACTTC
>TRBV29-1|.|TRBD1|TRBJ1-2
CSVAPDRGGYGYTF
TGCAGCGTTGCTCCAGACAGGGGTGGCTATGGCTACACCTTC
>TRBV6-1|.|.|TRBJ2-7
CAITIGSYEQYF
TGTGCCATCACGATCGGTTCCTACGAGCAGTACTTC
>TRBV11-3|.|.|TRBJ2-3
CASSRGLRDYTDTQYF
TGTGCCAGCAGCAGGGGACTGCGGGATTACACAGATACGCAGTATTTT
>TRBV27|.|TRBD2|TRBJ2-1
CASTPTPTSGIGANEQFF
TGTGCCAGCACCCCAACCCCAACTAGCGGGATAGGGGCCAATGAGCAGTTCTTC
>TRBV6-1|few|TRBD1|TRBJ1-4
CASFPGQGYEKLFF
TGTGCCAGCTTTCCGGGACAGGGGTATGAAAAACTGTTTTTT
>TRBV27|.|TRBD2|TRBJ2-1
CASSAPSGKRYNEQFF
TGTGCCAGCAGTGCTCCTAGCGGGAAACGCTACAATGAGCAGTTCTTC
>TRBV7-2|.|TRBD2|TRBJ2-1
CASSLGGRNNEQFF
TGTGCCAGCAGCTTAGGCGGGAGGAACAATGAGCAGTTCTTC
>TRBV7-6|.|TRBD2|TRBJ2-3
CASSFQTSGAVDTQYF
TGTGCCAGCAGTTTTCAGACTAGCGGTGCTGTCGATACGCAGTATTTT
>TRBV6-4|.|TRBD1|TRBJ1-2
CASSTGAWGGYTF
TGTGCCAGCAGTACAGGGGCCTGGGGTGGCTACACCTTC
>TRBV29-1|.|TRBD1|TRBJ2-7
CSVEKPGGSYEQYF
TGCAGCGTTGAAAAACCAGGGGGTTCCTACGAGCAGTACTTC
>TRBV9|.|.|TRBJ2-5
CASSERVEFRGETQYF
TGTGCCAGCAGCGAGCGGGTCGAATTTAGAGGAGAGACCCAGTACTTC
>TRBV2|.|TRBD1|TRBJ2-7
CASTPQDRAYEQYF
TGTGCCAGCACCCCCCAGGACAGGGCCTACGAGCAGTACTTC
>TRBV19|.|TRBD1|TRBJ1-1
CASSIGQGDTEAFF
TGTGCCAGTAGTATAGGACAGGGTGACACTGAAGCTTTCTTT
>TRBV15|few|.|TRBJ2-5
CATSRGFRDTKETQYF
TGTGCCACCAGCAGGGGGTTCCGGGACACAAAAGAGACCCAGTACTTC
>TRBV5-4|.|TRBD2|TRBJ2-7
CASSRTSGSYEQYF
TGTGCCAGCAGCCGGACTAGCGGCTCCTACGAGCAGTACTTC
>TRBV15|.|.|TRBJ1-1
CATSRVRTATEAFF
TGTGCCACCAGCAGAGTGAGGACAGCCACTGAAGCTTTCTTT
>TRBV4-1|.|TRBD2|TRBJ2-5
CSSSQVSGFQETQYF
TGCTCCAGCAGCCAAGTTAGCGGGTTCCAAGAGACCCAGTACTTC
>TRBV11-3|.|TRBD1|TRBJ1-1
CASSYYTGALEAFF
TGTGCCAGCAGCTACTACACAGGGGCCCTTGAAGCTTTCTTT
>TRBV6-6|.|TRBD1|TRBJ2-7
CASKATGADEQYF
TGTGCCAGCAAGGCGACAGGGGCAGACGAGCAGTACTTC
>TRBV6-4|.|TRBD2|TRBJ2-1
CASSGRASAGDEQFF
TGTGCCAGCAGTGGGAGGGCCTCTGCGGGAGATGAGCAGTTCTTC
>TRBV7-6|.|TRBD1|TRBJ1-4
CASSRKDARGRLREKLFF
TGTGCCAGCAGCCGTAAAGATGCCAGGGGGCGCCTCAGGGAAAAACTGTTTTTT
>TRBV28|.|TRBD1|TRBJ2-6
CASSFAGGSGANVLTF
TGTGCCAGCAGTTTTGCAGGGGGCTCTGGGGCCAACGTCCTGACTTTC
>TRBV27|.|TRBD1|TRBJ2-7
CASSLFGGQGVSYEQYF
TGTGCCAGCAGTTTATTCGGGGGACAGGGGGTCTCCTACGAGCAGTACTTC
>TRBV28|few|.|TRBJ1-2
CASSLPQGNYGYTF
TGTGCCAGCAGTTTACCCCAGGGGAACTATGGCTACACCTTC
>TRBV7-6|once|TRBD2|TRBJ2-1
CASSSRLAGYSEQFF
TGTGCCAGCAGCTCCCGACTAGCGGGATATAGTGAGCAGTTCTTC
>TRBV5-3|.|.|TRBJ2-1
CARSLVPGQRKFF
TGTGCCAGAAGCTTGGTCCCCGGACAGCGCAAGTTCTTC